Below, one T cell receptor (beta chain) is given with its context. Antigen: not known. This entry is derived from a study of cytomegalovirus exposure and HLA in healthy donors. Study-level background: The roughly 120 validation repertoires, a later analysis reported, used the same platform as the roughly 610 first-cohort repertoires. Whole-study findings and limits: The TCR clusters that emerged in the first cohort tended, a later analysis found, to co-occur in the 120 or so validation repertoires. Both high specificity and high sensitivity reportedly marked the classifier's diagnosis of cytomegalovirus status.

Measured with immunoSEQ multiplex PCR; TCRdb has only the in-frame clones, and not every one. The sample consists of a few hundred thousand clones, roughly 85% of them appearing once. The study drew the donors from its approximately 120-subject validation cohort, separate from the approximately 700-subject first cohort. Sequencing was performed on PBMCs. The sequence was collected from a young woman in good health and CMV-seronegative.

CDR3 amino acids: CASSQGLANSYEQYF. DNA for the CDR3: TGTGCCAGCAGCCAGGGACTAGCGAACTCCTACGAGCAGTACTTC. This chain links TRBV5-6 with TRBJ2-7; TRBD2 matches at 10 bases. CDR1 and CDR2 (germline): SGHDT, YYEEEE. This CDR3 comprises 15 residues. Trimming cost V 4 bases and J 0 bases; bases outside gene matches: 4.